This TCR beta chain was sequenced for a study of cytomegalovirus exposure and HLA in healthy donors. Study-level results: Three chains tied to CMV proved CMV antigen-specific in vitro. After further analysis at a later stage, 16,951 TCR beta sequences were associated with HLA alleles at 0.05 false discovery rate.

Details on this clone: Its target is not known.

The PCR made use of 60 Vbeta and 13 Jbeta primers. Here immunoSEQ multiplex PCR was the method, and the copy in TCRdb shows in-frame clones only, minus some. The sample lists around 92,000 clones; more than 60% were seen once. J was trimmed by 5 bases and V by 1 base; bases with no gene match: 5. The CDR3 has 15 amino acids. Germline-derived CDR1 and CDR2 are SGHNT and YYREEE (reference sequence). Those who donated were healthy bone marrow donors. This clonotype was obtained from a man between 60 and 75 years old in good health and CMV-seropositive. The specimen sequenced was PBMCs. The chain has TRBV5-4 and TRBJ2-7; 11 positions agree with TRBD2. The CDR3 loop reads CASSLTSGGPNEQYF. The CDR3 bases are TGTGCCAGCAGCTTGACTAGCGGGGGCCCTAACGAGCAGTACTTC.